These T cell receptor beta chains were read from a single sample in a study of response to subunit inactivated influenza vaccine. TCRdb reanalysed the RT-PCR reads using MiXCR and keeps one entry per CDR3 protein. The profile shows 280,000 or so distinct CDR3 sequences, about a fifth of them singletons. Material: PBMCs from blood, obtained less than 22 months after vaccination. The source is a man aged 45 to 75 who received an inactivated influenza vaccine. CDR3s include the opening cysteine and the closing phenylalanine or tryptophan. The D gene is left open where the match is weak. Expanded clones get a size class; other rows say once, few or many, or leave the size out.

V	size	J	D	DNA	CDR3
TRBV20-1	NA	TRBJ2-2	NA	TGCAGTGCTAGCGGGGATTCGAACACCGGGGAGCTATTTTTT	CSASGDSNTGELFF
TRBV9	few	TRBJ2-1	TRBD1	TGTGCCAGCAGCGTTCAAGGACAGGGGTCCTACAATGAGCAGTTCTTC	CASSVQGQGSYNEQFF
TRBV4-3	NA	TRBJ2-1	NA	TGCGCCAGCAGGGGGGGAGTGAGCTCCTACAATGAGCAGTTCTTC	CASRGGVSSYNEQFF
TRBV6-1	few	TRBJ2-1	NA	TGTGCCAGCAAGAAAACAGGGTACTCCTACAATGAGCAGTTCTTC	CASKKTGYSYNEQFF
TRBV5-1	few	TRBJ1-2	TRBD1	TGCGCCAGCAGCTTGGCCAGACAGGGGTATGGCTACACCTTC	CASSLARQGYGYTF
TRBV20-1	many	TRBJ1-1	NA	TGCAGTGCTAGTTTTATACTGAACACTGAAGCTTTCTTT	CSASFILNTEAFF
TRBV6-1	few	TRBJ1-5	NA	TGTGCCACTACGGGGAATAGCAATCAGCCCCAGCATTTT	CATTGNSNQPQHF
TRBV6-2/TRBV6-3	few	TRBJ1-5	TRBD1	TGTGCCAGCAGTGGGGACAGGGTGCAGCCCCAGCATTTT	CASSGDRVQPQHF
TRBV7-2	few	TRBJ1-1	NA	TGTGCCAGCAGCTTAACAAGGGGTGTGAACACTGAAGCTTTCTTT	CASSLTRGVNTEAFF
TRBV6-5	NA	TRBJ2-3	NA	TGTGCCAGCAGTTACACAGAAAGACCAGATACGCAGTATTTT	CASSYTERPDTQYF
TRBV4-1	many	TRBJ1-2	NA	TGCGCCAGCAGCCAAGATATGGATTATGGCTACACCTTC	CASSQDMDYGYTF
TRBV6-2/TRBV6-3	few	TRBJ2-1	NA	TGTGCCAGCAGTGAGCAGGGCGGGGCCTACAATGAGCAGTTCTTC	CASSEQGGAYNEQFF
TRBV6-1	NA	TRBJ1-5	NA	TGTGCCAGCGGCCCAGGGATAGGTCAGCCCCAGCATTTT	CASGPGIGQPQHF
TRBV5-1	NA	TRBJ2-5	NA	TGCGCCAGCAGCTTGGGTGCTAGCTCCAAGAGTGGGACCCAGTACTTC	CASSLGASSKSGTQYF
TRBV5-1	NA	TRBJ2-1	NA	TGCGCCAGCAGCACCACCAGGAACATTTACAATGAGCAGTTCTTC	CASSTTRNIYNEQFF
TRBV23-1	NA	TRBJ2-7	TRBD1	TGCGCCAGCAGCCTGATTAAGGACAGGGAGGACTACGAGCAGTACTTC	CASSLIKDREDYEQYF
TRBV7-2	few	TRBJ1-5	NA	TGTGCCAGCAGGTCCGCGGGCGGTCAGCCCCAGCATTTT	CASRSAGGQPQHF
TRBV6-1	few	TRBJ1-1	NA	TGTGCCAGCAATACTAGAACGAACACTGAAGCTTTCTTT	CASNTRTNTEAFF
TRBV6-5	NA	TRBJ2-7	NA	TGTGCCAGCAGTTACTCTGACAGAGGCTCCTACGAGCAGTACTTC	CASSYSDRGSYEQYF
TRBV5-4	NA	TRBJ2-5	NA	TGTGCCAGCAGCTTGAGCCCAGGGCAAGAGACCCAGTACTTC	CASSLSPGQETQYF
TRBV12-3/TRBV12-4	many	TRBJ1-4	NA	TGTGCCAGCAGTCCCACAGGTTCGACGAATGAAAAACTGTTTTTT	CASSPTGSTNEKLFF
TRBV10-3	NA	TRBJ1-5	NA	TGTGCCATCAAGGGGGGTACAGGGTCGCATCAGCCCCAGCATTTT	CAIKGGTGSHQPQHF
TRBV10-1	few	TRBJ2-5	NA	TGCGCCAGCAGTGTTGGGATCCAAGAGACCCAGTACTTC	CASSVGIQETQYF
TRBV28	NA	TRBJ2-1	TRBD2	TGTGCCAGCAGTTTTTCCCGCGGGAGCAATGAGCAGTTCTTC	CASSFSRGSNEQFF
TRBV20-1	many	TRBJ1-1	NA	TGCAGTGCCAGCGAATGGGAGGGAGACACTGAAGCTTTCTTT	CSASEWEGDTEAFF
TRBV6-5	few	TRBJ1-1	TRBD1	TGTGCCAGCAGTTACTCGATCCAGGGGGCAAACACTGAAGCTTTCTTT	CASSYSIQGANTEAFF
TRBV4-2	NA	TRBJ2-7	TRBD2	TGTGCCAGCAGCCAAACTAGCGTACTCACCTACGAGCAGTACTTC	CASSQTSVLTYEQYF
TRBV4-3	NA	TRBJ1-2	TRBD1	TGCGCCAGCAGCCAAGATCGACAGGGTGACTATGGCTACACCTTC	CASSQDRQGDYGYTF
TRBV20-1	NA	TRBJ2-5	TRBD2	TGCAGTGCTAGGTCCGCCCTAGCGGGGGGAAGGGAGACCCAGTACTTC	CSARSALAGGRETQYF
TRBV20-1	NA	TRBJ2-5	NA	TGCAGCGGGGCGCGGGGGCCCTACCAAGAGACCCAGTACTTC	CSGARGPYQETQYF
TRBV7-6	NA	TRBJ2-3	NA	TGTGCCAGCAGCAACCCTAGGTTCACAGATACGCAGTATTTT	CASSNPRFTDTQYF
TRBV20-1	few	TRBJ1-2	NA	TGCAGTGCTAGTGAGAGCCCCGCTAACTATGGCTACACCTTC	CSASESPANYGYTF
TRBV12-3/TRBV12-4	few	TRBJ2-1	TRBD2	TGTGCCAGCAGTTCCCCTCTCCCCCCTAGCGGGAGGGCCCATGAGCAGTTCTTC	CASSSPLPPSGRAHEQFF
TRBV11-2	many	TRBJ1-6	NA	TGTGCCAGCAGCTCCCTAAGGGCAGTCCGAAATTCACCCCTCCACTTT	CASSSLRAVRNSPLHF
TRBV5-1	many	TRBJ1-1	NA	TGCGCCAGCAGCTTATCATCCCCGGGGACTGAAGCTTTCTTT	CASSLSSPGTEAFF
TRBV3-1	NA	TRBJ1-1	NA	TGTGCCAGCAGCCAAGGCTCGGTTGGGGGACGCACTGAAGCTTTCTTT	CASSQGSVGGRTEAFF
TRBV12-3/TRBV12-4	few	TRBJ1-3	NA	TGTGCCAGCAGTCTCAGGGCAGGCTCTGGAAACACCATATATTTT	CASSLRAGSGNTIYF
TRBV29-1	NA	TRBJ2-5	TRBD2	TGCAGCGTTGAAGAAGGTCCTAGCGGAGGGCAAGAGACCCAGTACTTC	CSVEEGPSGGQETQYF
TRBV11-3	few	TRBJ1-2	NA	TGTGCCAGCAGCCACCCCAGTACCTTC	CASSHPSTF
TRBV19	NA	TRBJ1-1	NA	TGTGCCAGTAGTATAGGAGAATTCCGACGGACTATGAACACTGAAGCTTTCTTT	CASSIGEFRRTMNTEAFF
TRBV12-3/TRBV12-4	many	TRBJ1-1	TRBD1	TGTGCCAGCAGTTTCGGACAGGTAGCTTTCTTT	CASSFGQVAFF
TRBV20-1	NA	TRBJ1-1	NA	TGCAGTGCGCCGAAGGGAGGGTCGGTGAACACTGAAGCTTTCTTT	CSAPKGGSVNTEAFF